This TCR beta chain was sequenced during a study of shared clonotypes between healthy human individuals. The repertoire was sequenced with immunoSEQ multiplex PCR; TCRdb's copy has only in-frame clones and lacks some. Of roughly 2.5 million clones in the sample, around nine tenths were seen once. The investigators split CD4+ cells into a CD45RA+ naive subset and a CD45RA-negative memory subset. The length of the CDR3 is 15 residues. The V gene end was trimmed by 10 bases and the J gene end by 4 bases; junction bases not matched to a gene: 9. The germline CDR1 and CDR2 sequences are ENHRY and SYGVKD. Sequences were obtained from naive CD4+ T cells sorted from blood. The subset here: CD45RA+ positively selected. This sequence was found in a man aged 18 to 35 in good health. The chain recombines TRBV10-3 with TRBJ1-5, with TRBD1 matching over 11 bases. The CDR3 loop reads CATGPGQGANQPQHF. The CDR3 nucleotides are TGTGCCACCGGCCCCGGACAGGGGGCGAATCAGCCCCAGCATTTT.